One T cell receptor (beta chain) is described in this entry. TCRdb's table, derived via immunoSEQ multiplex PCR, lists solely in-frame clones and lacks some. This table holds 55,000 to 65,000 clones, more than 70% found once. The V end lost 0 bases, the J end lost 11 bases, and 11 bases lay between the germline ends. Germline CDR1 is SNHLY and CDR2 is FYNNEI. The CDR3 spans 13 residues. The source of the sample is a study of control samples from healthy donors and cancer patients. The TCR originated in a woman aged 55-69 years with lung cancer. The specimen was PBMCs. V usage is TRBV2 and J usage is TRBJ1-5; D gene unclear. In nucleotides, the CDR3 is TGTGCCAGCAGTGAAGCCATATCGCTGGCCCAGCATTTT. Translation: CASSEAISLAQHF.